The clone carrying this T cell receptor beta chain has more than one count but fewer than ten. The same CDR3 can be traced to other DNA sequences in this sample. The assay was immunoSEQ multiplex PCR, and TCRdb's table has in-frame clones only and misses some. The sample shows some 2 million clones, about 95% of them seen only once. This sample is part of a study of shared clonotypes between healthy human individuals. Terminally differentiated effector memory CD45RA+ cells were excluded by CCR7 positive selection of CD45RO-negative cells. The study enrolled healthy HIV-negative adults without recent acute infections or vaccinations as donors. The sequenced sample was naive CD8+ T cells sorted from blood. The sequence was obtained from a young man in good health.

CDR3 coding DNA: TGTGCCAGCAGTTTATTAAACACCGGGGAGCTGTTTTTT. The encoded protein is CASSLLNTGELFF. The chain uses TRBV27 and TRBJ2-2, with D uncertain. The CDR3 extends over 13 amino acids. V was trimmed by 1 base and J by 2 bases, leaving 2 bases between them. The germline V gene encodes CDR1 MNHEY and CDR2 SMNVEV (reference sequence).